This T cell receptor beta chain was identified in a study of blood T cell repertoires in COVID-19. Across the study: From T cells, B-cell-depleted T cells, or PBMCs came the material, which was cDNA or gDNA.

Methods used by the authors: It was from reference gene primer amplification that nucleated cell counts were estimated. TCRdb's table, derived via immunoSEQ multiplex PCR, lists solely in-frame clones and lacks some. Clonal size and the V and J genes are those of that table, whereas D and trimming came from the DNA. The table lists about 220,000 clones, around four fifths of them singletons, with just under 20% in the top ten. Sequencing was done on a sample of peripheral blood. The TCR was taken from a man between 25 and 39 years old with active or convalescent COVID-19.

The CDR3 here is CASSFGTTHNEQFF. The CDR3 bases are TGCGCCAGCAGCTTTGGGACTACCCACAATGAGCAGTTCTTC. The chain employs TRBV5-1 and TRBJ2-1, with TRBD2 matching 7 bases. Germline CDR1 is SGHRS and CDR2 is YFSETQ. V lost 2 bases and J lost 5; bases outside the gene matches: 4. This CDR3 has 14 residues.